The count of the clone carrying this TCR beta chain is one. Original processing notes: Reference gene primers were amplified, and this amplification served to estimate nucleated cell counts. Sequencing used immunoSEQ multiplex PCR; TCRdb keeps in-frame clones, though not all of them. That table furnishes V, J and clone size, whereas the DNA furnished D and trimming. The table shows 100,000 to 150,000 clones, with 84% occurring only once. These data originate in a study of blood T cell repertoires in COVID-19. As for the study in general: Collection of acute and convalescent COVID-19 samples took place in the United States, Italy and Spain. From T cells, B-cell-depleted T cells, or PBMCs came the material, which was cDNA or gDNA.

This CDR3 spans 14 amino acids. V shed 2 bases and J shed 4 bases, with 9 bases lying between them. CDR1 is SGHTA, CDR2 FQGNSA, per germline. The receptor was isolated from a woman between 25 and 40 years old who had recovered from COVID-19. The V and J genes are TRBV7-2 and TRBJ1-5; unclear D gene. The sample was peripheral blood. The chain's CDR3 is CASSLYGVNQPQHF. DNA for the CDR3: TGTGCCAGCAGCTTATACGGGGTAAATCAGCCCCAGCATTTT.